This T cell receptor (beta chain) was captured by sequencing in a study of T-cell reconstitution after alpha-beta-depleted transplantation in children. Preparation of the TCRbeta library used unique molecular identifiers. TCRdb called the PCR reads again in MiXCR, with one record for every CDR3 protein. The table records some 390,000 distinct CDR3 sequences, around 21% of them present only once. The germline V gene encodes CDR1 MDHEN and CDR2 SYDVKM. V dropped 9 bases and J dropped 6; count of bases not matched to a gene: 14. This CDR3 spans 15 amino acids. This clonotype appeared a few times. Sequenced here: PBMCs from the stem cell graft donor, sampled from the stem cell graft. This chain uses TRBV28 with TRBJ1-1; 9 nucleotides line up with TRBD1. The receptor comes from a human donor who donated a stem cell graft to a child with acute myeloid leukemia. The DNA of the CDR3 is TGTGCCAGTCGGAATGGGGGACAGGGTTACGCTGAAGCTTTCTTT. Its protein product is CASRNGGQGYAEAFF. Variable domain in full (rest from reference TRBV28 and TRBJ1-1): DVKVTQSSRYLVKRTGEKVFLECVQDMDHENMFWYRQDPGLGLRLIYFSYDVKMKEKGDIPEGYSVSREKKERFSLILESASTNQTSMYLCASRNGGQGYAEAFFGQGTRLTVV.